Below are 29 T cell receptor beta chains sequenced from a single sample in a study of regulatory T cells in long-lasting Graves disease. Time point: persistent/refractory GD, antithyroid drugs over 5 years with positive TRAb. PBMC-extracted RNA yielded the TCR library. Building of the TCR beta libraries involved iRepertoire HTBI primers and Arm-PCR of CDR3 regions. MiXCR, run by TCRdb on the multiplex PCR reads, gives a single entry per CDR3 protein. Altogether roughly 400,000 distinct CDR3 sequences are present, under 25% being singletons, with the ten largest covering 14%. Sequences were derived from peripheral blood mononuclear cells (PBMCs), sampled when the disease was refractory, from a patient treated with antithyroid drugs. These receptors originate from a female donor with Graves disease.

This clonotype was observed once. The chain recombines TRBV29-1 with TRBJ2-6; D is undetermined. Trimming took 1 base from V and 4 from J, leaving 2 bases between them. CDR1 and CDR2 (germline): SQVTM, ANQGSEA. This CDR3 comprises 12 residues. The CDR3 loop is CSVEGGANVLTF. The CDR3 DNA follows: TGCAGCGTTGAAGGAGGGGCCAACGTCCTGACTTTC.

This clonotype was picked up one time. The chain links TRBV4-1 to TRBJ1-3; D remains unclear. The germline CDR1 and CDR2 sequences are MGHRA and YSYEKL. The CDR3 covers 14 residues. V dropped 6 bases and J dropped 4 bases, with 13 bases sitting between them. The CDR3 here is CASRWTVGGNTIYF. The DNA of the CDR3 is TGCGCCAGCAGATGGACCGTGGGGGGAAACACCATATATTTT.

This clonotype came up a few times. DNA of the CDR3: TGTGCCAGCAGTCGCGCTAGCAACTCTGGGGCCAACGTCCTGACTTTC. Residues: CASSRASNSGANVLTF. V gene TRBV27 combines with J gene TRBJ2-6; D may be TRBD2 (5 bases). This CDR3 has 16 amino acids. Germline V lookup: CDR1 MNHEY, CDR2 SMNVEV (reference sequence). V lost 5 bases, J lost 0 bases, and 11 bases lay in between. The full variable domain, completed using reference TRBV27 and TRBJ2-6, is EAQVTQNPRYLITVTGKKLTVTCSQNMNHEYMSWYRQDPGLGLRQIYYSMNVEVTDKGDVPEGYKVSRKEKRNFPLILESPSPNQTSLYFCASSRASNSGANVLTFGAGSRLTVL.

The genes are TRBV27 and TRBJ2-7; 12 bases map to TRBD2. CDR1 and CDR2 (germline): MNHEY, SMNVEV (reference sequence). With V trimmed by 5 bases and J by 3 bases, 5 bases remained unmatched. The CDR3 totals 15 residues. DNA for the CDR3: TGTGCCAGCAGTACGCTAGCGGGAGGGTTCTACGAGCAGTACTTC. Protein: CASSTLAGGFYEQYF.

This clonotype appeared a few times. V gene TRBV3-1 combines with J gene TRBJ2-2; D gene uncertain. There are 14 residues in the CDR3. V was trimmed by 0 bases and J by 4 bases, leaving 6 bases between them. Germline loops: CDR1 LGHDT, CDR2 YNNKEL (reference sequence). CDR3: CASSQDWGTGELFF. The CDR3 DNA reads TGTGCCAGCAGCCAAGACTGGGGCACCGGGGAGCTGTTTTTT.

A few counts support this clonotype. V usage is TRBV13 and J usage is TRBJ2-7; 11 positions match TRBD2. The V gene end was trimmed by 5 bases and the J gene end by 1 base; junction bases not matched to a gene: 16. Germline-derived CDR1 and CDR2 are PRHDT and FYEKMQ (reference sequence). The CDR3 is 19 residues long. This chain's CDR3 is CASSTRRVAGGPRSYEQYF. The CDR3, as DNA: TGTGCCAGCAGCACCCGGAGGGTAGCGGGAGGGCCTCGGTCCTACGAGCAGTACTTC. Variable domain in full (rest from reference TRBV13 and TRBJ2-7): AAGVIQSPRHLIKEKRETATLKCYPIPRHDTVYWYQQGPGQDPQFLISFYEKMQSDKGSIPDRFSAQQFSDYHSELNMSSLELGDSALYFCASSTRRVAGGPRSYEQYFGPGTRLTVT.

This chain links TRBV9 with TRBJ1-1; TRBD1 is a possible D gene (5 bases). The germline V gene has CDR1 SGDLS and CDR2 YYNGEE. The CDR3 has 15 residues. V was trimmed by 0 bases and J by 5 bases, leaving 14 bases between them. This CDR3 is CASSVGQGLGTEAFF. The CDR3 nucleotides are TGTGCCAGCAGCGTAGGTCAGGGCTTGGGGACTGAAGCTTTCTTT.

The rearrangement links TRBV12-3 or TRBV12-4 to TRBJ2-3; 10 bases map to TRBD2. V shed 6 bases and J 4 bases; nucleotides not matched to a gene: 10. This CDR3 spans 16 amino acids. The CDR3 loop reads CASRNGLAGVSDTQYF. CDR3 nucleotide sequence: TGTGCCAGCAGAAATGGGCTAGCGGGAGTCTCAGATACGCAGTATTTT.

The rearrangement links TRBV27 to TRBJ2-4, with D maybe TRBD2 (6 bases). Trimming pared 1 base from V and 5 bases from J, leaving 9 bases between. From germline, CDR1 is MNHEY and CDR2 SMNVEV (reference sequence). The CDR3 spans 14 residues. The chain's CDR3 is CASSLLGGENIQYF. CDR3 nucleotide sequence: TGTGCCAGCAGTTTATTGGGAGGCGAAAACATTCAGTACTTC.

This clonotype occurred many times. This chain uses TRBV6-1 with TRBJ1-2, with D hard to call. The CDR3 has 12 residues. V lost 7 bases and J 3 bases, leaving 9 bases between the germline ends. Per the germline V gene, CDR1 is MNHNS and CDR2 is SASEGT. The CDR3, as DNA: TGTGCCAGCAAAGGGAGGGACTATGGCTACACCTTC. This sequence encodes CASKGRDYGYTF.

This rearrangement joins TRBV6-2 or TRBV6-3 to TRBJ1-1; D not resolved. The CDR3 consists of 15 residues. Trimming stripped 0 bases from V and 0 bases from J, with 8 bases between. Germline loops: CDR1 MNHEY, CDR2 SVGEGT. The CDR3 nucleotides read TGTGCCAGCAGTTACTCCGAGGGTTTGAACACTGAAGCTTTCTTT. It specifies CASSYSEGLNTEAFF.

This clonotype was counted a few times. The V gene is TRBV20-1, the J gene TRBJ2-7; D might be TRBD1 or TRBD2, each matching 5 bases. The CDR3 runs 12 residues. Germline loops: CDR1 DFQATT, CDR2 SNEGSKA (reference sequence). Trimming cost V 6 bases and J 6 bases, with 15 bases left between them. CDR3: CSAIKGDLEQYF. The CDR3 DNA reads as TGCAGTGCCATCAAAGGGGACCTCGAGCAGTACTTC.

Points on this clonotype: One junction end does not reproduce the germline sequence, and a read error may be involved. The chain links TRBV28 to TRBJ2-7; tentatively, D is TRBD2 (6 bases). The CDR3 runs 13 residues. Germline CDR1 reads MDHEN; CDR2 reads SYDVKM. The CDR3 protein is CANSLISGYEQYF. The DNA of the CDR3 is TGTGCCAACAGTTTAATTAGCGGCTACGAGCAGTACTTC.

A few counts support this clonotype. The chain is built from TRBV3-1 and TRBJ2-5, with D unclear. CDR3 length equals 15 residues. Germline CDR1 LGHDT, CDR2 YNNKEL (reference sequence). The V end was cut by 1 base, the J end by 4 bases, with 13 bases between. DNA of the CDR3: TGTGCCAGCAGCCAAGGCGGATGGGTCCGAGAGACCCAGTACTTC. Protein product: CASSQGGWVRETQYF.

This clonotype has at least ten counts. The junction differs from germline at one of its ends, possibly a read error. The genes are TRBV11-2 and TRBJ2-2; TRBD2 matches 9 bases. This CDR3 contains 14 residues. Germline-derived CDR1 and CDR2 are SGHAT and FQNNGV. CDR3 sequence: CASSLDGLAGPSVF. In DNA form, the CDR3 reads TGTGCCAGCAGCTTAGATGGGCTAGCGGGGCCCAGTGTTTTT.

This clonotype came up many times. The rearrangement uses TRBV27 and TRBJ2-7; 8 nucleotides align to TRBD1. Looked up from germline, CDR1 is MNHEY and CDR2 is SMNVEV (reference sequence). CDR3 length: 15 residues. V gave up 2 bases and J gave up 2 bases; unmatched junction bases: 5. The CDR3, as DNA: TGTGCCAGCAGTTTAAGGAAGGGACAGGCCTACGAGCAGTACTTC. It yields the protein CASSLRKGQAYEQYF.

This clonotype was recorded a few times. The chain has TRBV12-3 or TRBV12-4 and TRBJ2-3, with 7 positions matching TRBD2. V lost 4 bases to trimming and J lost 5 bases; unmatched junction nucleotides: 6. The CDR3 sequence is 14 residues long. The CDR3 reads CASSWGGSRDTQYF. In DNA form, the CDR3 reads TGTGCCAGCAGTTGGGGAGGGTCGAGAGATACGCAGTATTTT.

This clonotype has ten or more counts. This sequence joins TRBV19 and TRBJ2-7; D possibly corresponds to TRBD1 (6 bases). The CDR3 is made up of 15 amino acids. Germline values: CDR1 LNHDA, CDR2 SQIVND (reference sequence). Trimming removed 5 bases at V and 1 base at J, with 15 bases between. CDR3 sequence reads: CASSSNRVPSYEQYF. As DNA, the CDR3 is TGTGCCAGTAGTTCAAACAGGGTCCCTTCCTACGAGCAGTACTTC. Drawing the rest from reference TRBV19 and TRBJ2-7, the complete variable domain is DGGITQSPKYLFRKEGQNVTLSCEQNLNHDAMYWYRQDPGQGLRLIYYSQIVNDFQKGDIAEGYSVSREKKESFPLTVTSAQKNPTAFYLCASSSNRVPSYEQYFGPGTRLTVT.

Ten or more counts support this clonotype. This sequence joins TRBV10-2 and TRBJ2-5, with a tentative D call TRBD1 (6 bases). Trimming removed 4 bases at V and 5 bases at J, with 14 bases between. CDR3 length: 14 amino acids. Germline values: CDR1 WSHSY, CDR2 SAAADI. As DNA, the CDR3 is TGCGCCAGCAGTGGTTGGGGGCTAGGGGAGACCCAGTACTTC. Translating it yields CASSGWGLGETQYF.

Many counts were recorded for this clonotype. The genes are TRBV3-1 and TRBJ2-5, with TRBD2 matching over 8 bases. J lost 3 bases, V lost 4 bases, and 7 bases had no gene match. This CDR3 has 15 amino acids. CDR1 and CDR2 (germline): LGHDT, YNNKEL (reference sequence). CDR3 in amino acids: CASSRTGTSKETQYF. DNA for the CDR3: TGTGCCAGCAGCCGGACCGGGACTAGTAAAGAGACCCAGTACTTC.

This clonotype was detected ten times or more. The CDR3: CASSPGTEGTGELFF. The CDR3 DNA reads TGTGCCAGTAGCCCCGGGACGGAAGGGACCGGGGAGCTGTTTTTT. The J gene is TRBJ2-2, the V gene TRBV19; D possibly uses TRBD1 or TRBD2 (5 bases each). This CDR3 comprises 15 residues. CDR1 is LNHDA and CDR2 is SQIVND in the germline V gene (reference sequence). Trimming left V 6 bases short and J 5 bases short, with 16 bases between.

Turning to this clonotype: The junction shows a germline mismatch at one end, possibly a read error. J is TRBJ1-5 and V is TRBV6-2 or TRBV6-3; D is undetermined. Germline CDR1 reads MNHEY; CDR2 reads SVGEGT. The CDR3 contains 15 residues. Here the CDR3 reads CVSFTDSQPNQPQHF. CDR3 in DNA: TGTGTCAGCTTTACAGACTCTCAGCCAAATCAGCCCCAGCATTTT.

The gene calls are TRBV7-8 and TRBJ2-2, with TRBD2 identical over 11 bases. CDR3 length: 16 amino acids. The germline gives CDR1 SGHVS, CDR2 FQNEAQ. Trimming cost V 5 bases and J 4 bases; bases outside gene matches: 6. CDR3 residues: CASSRLAGGPTGELFF. In DNA form, the CDR3 reads TGTGCCAGCAGCCGTCTAGCGGGAGGACCCACCGGGGAGCTGTTTTTT.

The gene calls are TRBV9 and TRBJ2-1, with 10 nucleotides matching TRBD2. Germline CDR1 SGDLS, CDR2 YYNGEE. This CDR3 region has 17 residues. V dropped 0 bases and J dropped 9; count of bases not matched to a gene: 12. DNA for the CDR3: TGTGCCAGCAGCGTAGCTAGCGGGAGTGGGTCGTGGGGTGAGCAGTTCTTC. Residues: CASSVASGSGSWGEQFF.

This clonotype came up many times. The CDR3 sequence: CASKVTLTSYEQYF. Here the CDR3 DNA reads TGTGCCAGCAAGGTAACATTAACGTCCTACGAGCAGTACTTC. This chain uses TRBV2 with TRBJ2-7; D is undetermined. This CDR3 comprises 14 residues. Looked up from germline, CDR1 is SNHLY and CDR2 is FYNNEI. Trimming left V 7 bases short and J 1 base short, with 14 bases between.

This clonotype was recorded a few times. The CDR3 DNA reads as TGTGCCAGCAGCGGGAACAGGAACAATCAGCCCCAGCATTTT. This codes for CASSGNRNNQPQHF. The chain recombines TRBV7-9 with TRBJ1-5; the D gene is possibly TRBD1 (5 bases). Germline V gene sequence: CDR1 SEHNR, CDR2 FQNEAQ (reference sequence). Between the trimmed V and J ends, which lost 5 bases and 3 bases, there was a span of 11 bases. This CDR3 is built from 14 residues.

At least ten counts were recorded for this clonotype. The rearrangement links TRBV2 to TRBJ2-5, with 8 positions matching TRBD2. CDR3 size: 18 residues. V gave up 2 bases and J gave up 5 bases; unmatched junction bases: 16. CDR1 and CDR2 from the germline V gene are SNHLY and FYNNEI. CDR3 region: CASSEIDAGGRGGETQYF. The CDR3 DNA sequence: TGTGCCAGCAGTGAAATTGATGCGGGAGGCCGGGGGGGGGAGACCCAGTACTTC.

This clonotype showed up just a few times. The V gene is TRBV29-1, the J gene TRBJ2-7; a weak D match, TRBD1 (6 bases). The CDR3 spans 15 residues. The germline V gene encodes CDR1 SQVTM and CDR2 ANQGSEA. The V end lost 5 bases, the J end lost 2 bases, and 19 bases lay between the germline ends. As DNA, the CDR3 is TGCAGCGTTACCCTAACAGGGCCCATACCCTACGAGCAGTACTTC. It codes for CSVTLTGPIPYEQYF.

The chain combines TRBV20-1 with TRBJ2-7; possibly TRBD2 for D (6 bases). In germline, CDR1 is DFQATT, CDR2 SNEGSKA (reference sequence). The CDR3 has 14 amino acids. Trimming left V 6 bases short and J 6 bases short, with 21 bases between. The CDR3: CSAYLGGRRGEQYF. CDR3 coding DNA: TGCAGTGCGTATCTAGGAGGGAGACGAGGCGAGCAGTACTTC.